What follows are 10 T cell receptor beta chains derived from one specimen sequenced in a study of control samples from healthy donors and cancer patients. Here immunoSEQ multiplex PCR was the method, and the copy in TCRdb shows in-frame clones only, minus some. The profile covers around 140,000 clones, with just under 90% appearing a single time and over 6.5% taken by the ten largest. Material: PBMCs. These receptors were obtained from a man aged 50 to 59 with head and neck cancer.

CDR3 sequence: CASSLLGRQETQYF. DNA for the CDR3: TGTGCCAGCAGTTTATTAGGCAGACAAGAGACCCAGTACTTC. The chain combines TRBV27 with TRBJ2-5; no firm D call. Germline CDR1 MNHEY, CDR2 SMNVEV (reference sequence). This CDR3 has 14 residues. The V and J ends lost 1 base and 2 bases respectively, with 8 bases between them.

The V gene is TRBV29-1, the J gene TRBJ2-3; D unclear. The germline V gene encodes CDR1 SQVTM and CDR2 ANQGSEA. The CDR3 is made up of 11 amino acids. V was clipped by 1 base and J by 2 bases, with 1 base between them. In nucleotides, the CDR3 is TGCAGCGTTGAAGCCACAGATACGCAGTATTTT. Its protein is CSVEATDTQYF.

V usage is TRBV5-1 and J usage is TRBJ1-4; no clear D. CDR1 is SGHRS and CDR2 is YFSETQ in the germline V gene. The ends were cut back, 0 bases at V and 0 bases at J, with 9 bases in the middle. The CDR3 has 16 residues. CDR3 protein: CASSLGAAATNEKLFF. As DNA, the CDR3 is TGCGCCAGCAGCTTGGGGGCAGCAGCAACTAATGAAAAACTGTTTTTT. The variable domain in full, with the rest retrieved from reference TRBV5-1 and TRBJ1-4, is KAGVTQTPRYLIKTRGQQVTLSCSPISGHRSVSWYQQTPGQGLQFLFEYFSETQRNKGNFPGRFSGRQFSNSRSEMNVSTLELGDSALYLCASSLGAAATNEKLFFGSGTQLSVL.

The chain links TRBV7-9 to TRBJ1-5, with unresolved D. The CDR3 runs 13 residues. Per germline, CDR1 SEHNR and CDR2 FQNEAQ (reference sequence). V lost 1 base and J 6 bases, leaving 7 bases between the germline ends. CDR3 DNA: TGTGCCAGCAGCTTAGATCATGCTCAGCCCCAGCATTTT. Translated, it gives CASSLDHAQPQHF.

This clone was detected once. The V and J genes are TRBV7-9 and TRBJ1-2; 9 bases fit TRBD1. Trimming removed 5 bases from V and 10 bases from J; junction bases left unmatched: 8. The CDR3 contains 13 residues. CDR1 and CDR2 from the germline V gene are SEHNR and FQNEAQ (reference sequence). This CDR3 reads CASSPGGTGFYTF. CDR3 in DNA: TGTGCCAGCAGCCCAGGAGGGACAGGGTTCTACACCTTC.

The chain is built from TRBV2 and TRBJ2-3, with 13 bases lining up with TRBD2. Germline values: CDR1 SNHLY, CDR2 FYNNEI. Trimming removed 7 bases from V and 4 bases from J; junction bases left unmatched: 8. CDR3 length: 16 amino acids. The CDR3 DNA follows: TGTGCCAGCAAAACTAGCGGGGGGGCCTTGGCAGATACGCAGTATTTT. Protein sequence: CASKTSGGALADTQYF.

The V call is TRBV28, the J call TRBJ1-4; D gene uncertain. V was clipped by 6 bases and J by 9 bases, with 20 bases between them. The V gene's germline CDR1 is MDHEN and CDR2 SYDVKM. This CDR3 region has 15 residues. The CDR3 DNA sequence: TGTGCCAGCAGCGGTACAGTCGTGGGGTTTAAAAAACTGTTTTTT. It specifies CASSGTVVGFKKLFF.

On this clone: One junction end does not reproduce the germline sequence, and a read error may be involved. This sequence joins TRBV27 and TRBJ2-5; D perhaps matches TRBD1 (6 bases). The CDR3 is 15 residues long. Germline CDR1 is MNHEY and CDR2 is SMNVEV (reference sequence). Here the CDR3 DNA reads TGTGCCAGCAGCTTATACCCCCAGGGGATGGGGACCCAGTACTTC. Translation gives CASSLYPQGMGTQYF.

This clone has a handful of counts. The chain combines TRBV7-3 with TRBJ2-1; D remains ambiguous. CDR3 length: 13 amino acids. Germline CDR1 SGHTA, CDR2 FQGTGA. The ends were cut back, 5 bases at V and 11 bases at J, with 16 bases in the middle. The chain's CDR3 is CASSPRVAAQQFF. Written as DNA, the CDR3 is TGTGCCAGCAGCCCCCGTGTGGCGGCCCAGCAGTTCTTC.

V gene TRBV18 combines with J gene TRBJ2-7, with a possible D match to TRBD1 (5 bases). Germline V gene sequence: CDR1 KGHSH, CDR2 LQKENI. The CDR3 covers 16 residues. Trimming took off 4 bases at V and 2 bases at J, with 18 bases between the two ends. CDR3 DNA sequence: TGTGCCAGCTCACTTGGCATGGGGCCTCTGACCTACGAGCAGTACTTC. This encodes CASSLGMGPLTYEQYF.